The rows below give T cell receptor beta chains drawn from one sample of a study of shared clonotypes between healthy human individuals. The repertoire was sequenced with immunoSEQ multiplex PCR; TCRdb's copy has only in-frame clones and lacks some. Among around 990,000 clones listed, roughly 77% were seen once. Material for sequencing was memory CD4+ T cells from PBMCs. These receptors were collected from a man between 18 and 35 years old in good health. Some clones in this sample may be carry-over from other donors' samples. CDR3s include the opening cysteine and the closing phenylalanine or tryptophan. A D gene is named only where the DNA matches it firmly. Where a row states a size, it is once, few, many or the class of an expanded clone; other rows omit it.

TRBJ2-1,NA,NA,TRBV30,CAWSVWQTEFF,TGTGCCTGGAGTGTCTGGCAGACAGAGTTCTTC
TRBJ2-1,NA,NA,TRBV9,CASSVDPATSYNEQFF,TGTGCCAGCAGCGTAGATCCGGCTACCTCCTACAATGAGCAGTTCTTC
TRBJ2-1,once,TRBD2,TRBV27,CASSLFSGTRNPNEQFF,TGTGCCAGCAGTTTATTCTCCGGGACTAGGAACCCCAATGAGCAGTTCTTC
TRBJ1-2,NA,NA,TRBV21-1,CASSKDRRGCDYGYTF,TGTGCCAGCAGCAAAGATCGCAGGGGATGCGACTATGGCTACACCTTC
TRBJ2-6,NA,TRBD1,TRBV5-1,CASSLARGTASSGANVLTF,TGCGCCAGCAGCTTGGCCAGAGGGACAGCGAGCTCTGGGGCCAACGTCCTGACTTTC
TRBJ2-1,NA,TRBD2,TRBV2,CASSSFAGEDNEQFF,TGTGCCAGCAGTAGTTTTGCGGGAGAGGATAATGAGCAGTTCTTC
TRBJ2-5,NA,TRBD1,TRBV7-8,CASSYNTGEETQYF,TGTGCCAGCAGCTACAACACAGGGGAAGAGACCCAGTACTTC
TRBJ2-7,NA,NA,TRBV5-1,CASSLLAASSYEQYF,TGCGCCAGCAGCCTACTAGCCGCTAGCTCCTACGAGCAGTACTTC
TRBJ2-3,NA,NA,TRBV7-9,CASSFGQTDTQYF,TGTGCCAGCAGCTTCGGACAAACAGATACGCAGTATTTT
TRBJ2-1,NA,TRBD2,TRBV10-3,CAISLAGAAYNEQFF,TGTGCCATCAGTTTAGCGGGAGCGGCCTACAATGAGCAGTTCTTC
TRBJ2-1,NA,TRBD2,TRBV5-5,CASSLSGSYNEQFF,TGTGCCAGCAGCCTGAGCGGGAGCTACAATGAGCAGTTCTTC
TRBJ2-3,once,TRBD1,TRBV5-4,CASSSGQRTDTQYF,TGTGCCAGCAGCTCGGGACAGCGCACAGATACGCAGTATTTT
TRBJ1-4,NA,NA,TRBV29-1,CSVLGGNEKLFF,TGCAGCGTTCTCGGAGGTAACGAAAAACTGTTTTTT
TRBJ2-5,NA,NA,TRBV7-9,CASSFLRIAQETQYF,TGTGCCAGCAGCTTTCTTAGGATAGCCCAAGAGACCCAGTACTTC
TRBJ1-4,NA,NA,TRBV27,CASSLPPGKLFF,TGTGCCAGCAGTTTACCGCCAGGAAAACTGTTTTTT
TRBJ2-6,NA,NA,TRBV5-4,CASSRPGDGANVLTF,TGTGCCAGCAGCCGGCCAGGGGACGGGGCCAACGTCCTGACTTTC
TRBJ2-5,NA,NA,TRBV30,CAWSPHSGQGETQYF,TGTGCCTGGAGTCCCCACTCAGGGCAAGGGGAGACCCAGTACTTC
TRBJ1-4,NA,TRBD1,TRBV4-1,CASSQRGFGDSFIKLFF,TGCGCCAGCAGCCAGCGGGGCTTTGGGGACAGTTTCATCAAACTGTTTTTT
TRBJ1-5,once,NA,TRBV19,CASSFYWRGPGSNQPQHF,TGTGCCAGTAGCTTCTACTGGCGGGGGCCGGGGAGCAATCAGCCCCAGCATTTT
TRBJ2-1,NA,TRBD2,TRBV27,CASSLPGLAGVYNEQFF,TGTGCCAGCAGCCTACCGGGACTAGCGGGAGTCTACAATGAGCAGTTCTTC
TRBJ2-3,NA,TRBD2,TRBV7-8,CASSLAGLASTDTQYF,TGTGCCAGCAGCTTAGCCGGACTAGCAAGCACAGATACGCAGTATTTT
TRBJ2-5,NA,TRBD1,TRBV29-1,CSVGGQGAGETQYF,TGCAGCGTTGGGGGACAGGGGGCAGGGGAGACCCAGTACTTC
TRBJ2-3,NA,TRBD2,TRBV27,CASKTSGRTDTQYF,TGTGCCAGCAAAACTAGCGGGAGGACAGATACGCAGTATTTT
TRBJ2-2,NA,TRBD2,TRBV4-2,CASSWPTSGSRTGELFF,TGTGCCAGCAGCTGGCCGACTAGCGGGAGTCGGACCGGGGAGCTGTTTTTT
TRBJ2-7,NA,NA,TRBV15,CATSSGPRGEQYF,TGTGCCACCAGCAGCGGACCTAGGGGCGAGCAGTACTTC
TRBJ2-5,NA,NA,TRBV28,CASSSRRGLETQYF,TGTGCCAGCAGTTCCCGGAGGGGGCTGGAGACCCAGTACTTC
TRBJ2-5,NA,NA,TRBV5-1,CASSLFLFQDTQYF,TGCGCCAGCAGCTTGTTCTTGTTCCAAGATACCCAGTACTTC
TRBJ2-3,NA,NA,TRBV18,CASSPSGFGDTQYF,TGTGCCAGCTCACCATCCGGGTTTGGAGATACGCAGTATTTT
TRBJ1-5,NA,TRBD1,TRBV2,CASRAGQDQPQHF,TGTGCCAGCAGGGCCGGACAGGACCAGCCCCAGCATTTT
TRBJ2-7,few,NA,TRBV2,CASSAGATYEQYF,TGTGCCAGCAGTGCGGGGGCTACCTACGAGCAGTACTTC
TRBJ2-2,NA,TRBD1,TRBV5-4,CASSLRDRATGELFF,TGTGCCAGCAGCCTCCGGGACAGGGCCACCGGGGAGCTGTTTTTT
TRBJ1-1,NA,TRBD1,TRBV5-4,CASSLTGGVTEAFF,TGTGCCAGCAGCTTAACAGGGGGCGTCACTGAAGCTTTCTTT
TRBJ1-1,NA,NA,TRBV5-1,CASSLALPGIAEAFF,TGCGCCAGCAGCTTGGCCCTACCGGGGATCGCTGAAGCTTTCTTT
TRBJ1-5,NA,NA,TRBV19,CASSIGGRTINQPQHF,TGTGCCAGTAGTATCGGAGGCAGGACCATCAATCAGCCCCAGCATTTT
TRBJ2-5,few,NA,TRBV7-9,CASSSRGNQGQETQYF,TGTGCCAGCAGCTCGAGGGGGAACCAGGGACAAGAGACCCAGTACTTC
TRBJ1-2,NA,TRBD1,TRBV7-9,CASSLTGGDGYTF,TGTGCCAGCAGCCTAACAGGGGGCGATGGCTACACCTTC
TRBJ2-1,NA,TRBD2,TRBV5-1,CASSLLSGNEQFF,TGCGCCAGCAGCCTACTAAGCGGGAACGAGCAGTTCTTC
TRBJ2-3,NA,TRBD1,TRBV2,CASRGGQNTDTQYF,TGTGCCAGCAGAGGGGGACAGAACACAGATACGCAGTATTTT
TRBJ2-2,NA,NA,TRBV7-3,CASSTRGSGELFF,TGTGCCAGCAGCACAAGGGGGAGCGGGGAGCTGTTTTTT
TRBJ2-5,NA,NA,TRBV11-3,CASSRVGGFRETQYF,TGTGCCAGCAGCCGAGTCGGAGGGTTTAGAGAGACCCAGTACTTC
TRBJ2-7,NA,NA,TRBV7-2,CASTQGGGLAYNEQYF,TGTGCCAGCACCCAGGGGGGAGGACTAGCTTATAACGAGCAGTACTTC
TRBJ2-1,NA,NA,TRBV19,CASGGRGSYNEQFF,TGTGCCAGCGGAGGTAGGGGGTCCTACAATGAGCAGTTCTTC
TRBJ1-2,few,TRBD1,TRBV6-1,CASSEGWDRERGYTF,TGTGCCAGCAGTGAAGGTTGGGACAGGGAGAGAGGCTACACCTTC
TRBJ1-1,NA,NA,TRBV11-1,CASSLRGSAEAFF,TGTGCCAGCAGCTTAAGGGGATCCGCTGAAGCTTTCTTT
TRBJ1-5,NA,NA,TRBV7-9,CASSLGRNQPQHF,TGTGCCAGCAGTCTAGGAAGGAATCAGCCCCAGCATTTT
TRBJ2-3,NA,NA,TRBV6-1,CASREGEERTDTQYF,TGTGCCAGCAGGGAGGGGGAGGAACGCACAGATACGCAGTATTTT
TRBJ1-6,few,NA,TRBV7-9,CASSHDNSPLHF,TGTGCCAGCAGCCACGATAATTCACCCCTCCACTTT
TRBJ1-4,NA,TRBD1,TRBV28,CASSGWTGTNEKLFF,TGTGCCAGCAGTGGGTGGACAGGGACTAATGAAAAACTGTTTTTT
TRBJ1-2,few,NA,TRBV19,CASSITMANYGYTF,TGTGCCAGTAGTATAACGATGGCTAACTATGGCTACACCTTC
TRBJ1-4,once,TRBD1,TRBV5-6,CASSGGTGVGEKLFF,TGTGCCAGCAGCGGCGGGACAGGGGTGGGTGAAAAACTGTTTTTT
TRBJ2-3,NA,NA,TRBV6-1,CASSEEGGITDTQYF,TGTGCCAGCAGTGAAGAGGGAGGTATCACAGATACGCAGTATTTT